This T cell receptor beta chain was recovered during a study of blood T cell repertoires in COVID-19. Study overall: The origin of the acute and convalescent COVID-19 samples was the United States, Italy and Spain. T cells, B-cell-depleted T cells, or PBMCs supplied cDNA or gDNA.

Germline lookup yields CDR1 WSHSY and CDR2 SAAADI. After removal of 5 bases from V and 3 bases from J, the junction contained 5 bases not matched to a gene. The CDR3 is made up of 14 amino acids. By sample share, this clone is medium-sized. Assay: immunoSEQ multiplex PCR; the TCRdb copy retains only in-frame clones and omits some. This sample has 14,000 or so clones; 65% to 85% occur once, and the top ten carry approximately 15%. This chain uses TRBV10-2 with TRBJ2-7; TRBD1 agrees at 9 bases. The sample taken for sequencing was peripheral blood. This sequence originates from a human donor in a cohort sampled during active COVID-19. The CDR3 region has the DNA TGCGCCAGCAGTCGGGACAGGGTTTTCTACGAGCAGTACTTC. Its translation is CASSRDRVFYEQYF.